This T cell receptor (beta chain) was profiled in a study of technical replicates of blood from a handful of donors. Only in-frame clones appear in the TCRdb table, and some are missing; sequencing was by immunoSEQ multiplex PCR. Altogether more than 65,000 clones are present, about 81% being singletons, with the ten largest covering roughly 3.7%. The CDR3 covers 14 residues. Germline V lookup: CDR1 LGHNA, CDR2 YSLEER. The V segment lost 1 base and the J segment 3 bases; nucleotides outside the gene matches: 2. This clone appeared once. The V call is TRBV4-3, the J call TRBJ2-7; TRBD2 matches 8 bases. The clonotype was recovered from a human donor in good health. Some clones in this sample may be carry-over from other donors' samples. Sequencing was performed on PBMCs. CDR3 amino acids: CASSQGSGSYEQYF. The CDR3 nucleotides read TGCGCCAGCAGCCAAGGAAGCGGGAGCTACGAGCAGTACTTC.